The 8 T cell receptor beta chains listed next were all sequenced from one sample in a study of cytomegalovirus exposure and HLA in healthy donors. The repertoire was sequenced with immunoSEQ multiplex PCR; TCRdb's copy has only in-frame clones and lacks some. The data hold about 160,000 clones, with 86% observed a single time. The sample taken for sequencing was PBMCs. The receptor source for this set is a woman aged 18-29 years in good health and CMV-seronegative.

This clone has a single count. The CDR3: CASSQDSSNQPQHF. The CDR3 nucleotides read TGCGCCAGCAGCCAAGACAGTAGCAATCAGCCCCAGCATTTT. J is TRBJ1-5 and V is TRBV5-1; D is possibly TRBD1 (5 bases). The CDR3 extends over 14 amino acids. Germline-derived CDR1 and CDR2 are SGHRS and YFSETQ. Trimming shortened V by 4 bases and J by 0 bases, and 8 bases separated the two germline ends.

The chain is built from TRBV5-1 and TRBJ1-1; D unresolved. Germline CDR1 and CDR2: SGHRS and YFSETQ. This CDR3 contains 14 residues. The V end lost 1 base, the J end lost 0 bases, and 7 bases lay between the germline ends. CDR3 sequence: CASSLTEMNTEAFF. DNA of the CDR3: TGCGCCAGCAGCTTGACAGAAATGAACACTGAAGCTTTCTTT.

This clone showed up just once. The CDR3 protein is CASSPGTGGNYGYTF. Here the CDR3 DNA reads TGTGCCAGCAGCCCAGGGACAGGGGGCAACTATGGCTACACCTTC. V usage is TRBV7-2 and J usage is TRBJ1-2, with 12 bases matching TRBD1. J was trimmed by 2 bases and V by 5 bases; bases with no gene match: 3. CDR1 SGHTA and CDR2 FQGNSA come from the germline V gene. The CDR3 totals 15 residues.

This chain connects TRBV5-1 to TRBJ2-7, with a possible D match to TRBD2 (5 bases). Germline lookup yields CDR1 SGHRS and CDR2 YFSETQ. This CDR3 comprises 15 residues. Between the trimmed V and J ends, which lost 4 bases and 1 base, there was a span of 15 bases. The DNA of the CDR3 is TGCGCCAGCAGCGAGAGGAGCGGCGGGTCCTACGAGCAGTACTTC. Protein sequence: CASSERSGGSYEQYF.

This rearrangement joins TRBV19 to TRBJ1-6, with D perhaps matching TRBD1 (5 bases). The V end was cut by 0 bases, the J end by 8 bases, with 14 bases between. There are 16 residues in the CDR3. Germline lookup yields CDR1 LNHDA and CDR2 SQIVND (reference sequence). Here the CDR3 DNA reads TGTGCCAGTAGTATAGATCACGGTGGGGCCTATTCACCCCTCCACTTT. It translates to CASSIDHGGAYSPLHF.

J is TRBJ1-5 and V is TRBV19; D not resolved. CDR1 and CDR2 (germline): LNHDA, SQIVND (reference sequence). The CDR3 consists of 15 residues. Trimming stripped 5 bases from V and 3 bases from J, with 14 bases between. As DNA, the CDR3 is TGTGCCAGTAGTGGCGGAGGGATATACAATCAGCCCCAGCATTTT. It encodes CASSGGGIYNQPQHF.

This clone occurred a few times. This rearrangement joins TRBV15 to TRBJ1-1; D uncertain. Germline lookup yields CDR1 LNHNV and CDR2 YYDKDF (reference sequence). The CDR3 is 13 amino acids. V lost 1 base, J lost 11 bases, and 14 bases lay in between. In DNA form, the CDR3 reads TGTGCCACCAGCAGAGTTAACGGGATGAATGCTTTCTTT. Its protein product is CATSRVNGMNAFF.

The rearrangement joins TRBV5-4 to TRBJ2-1; 8 bases match TRBD1. V was clipped by 2 bases and J by 7 bases; unmatched bases: 14. The CDR3 is made up of 17 amino acids. CDR1 and CDR2 from the germline V gene are SGHNT and YYREEE (reference sequence). The CDR3 spells CASSFGVRTGNENEQFF. Here the CDR3 DNA reads TGTGCCAGCAGCTTTGGAGTAAGGACAGGGAATGAAAATGAGCAGTTCTTC.